This passage covers 27 T cell receptor beta chains from one sample sequenced in a study of blood T cell repertoires in COVID-19. The table came from immunoSEQ multiplex PCR; TCRdb's copy has only in-frame clones and leaves some out. The table shows more than 130,000 clones, with roughly four fifths occurring only once. The specimen was peripheral blood. These receptors were collected from a human donor in a cohort sampled during active COVID-19.

This chain uses TRBV15 with TRBJ1-1; D unclear. Trimming stripped 1 base from V and 5 bases from J, with 14 bases between. The CDR3 spans 15 residues. Germline V gene sequence: CDR1 LNHNV, CDR2 YYDKDF (reference sequence). Written as DNA, the CDR3 is TGTGCCACCAGCAGAGTGGCGGGAATGGGGACTGAAGCTTTCTTT. Encoded protein: CATSRVAGMGTEAFF.

To note about this clone: Other DNA sequences in the sample encode the same CDR3. The V gene is TRBV9, the J gene TRBJ2-7; the D is unclear. The V and J ends lost 0 bases and 2 bases respectively, with 9 bases between them. The germline V gene encodes CDR1 SGDLS and CDR2 YYNGEE. CDR3 size: 14 residues. The CDR3 nucleotides read TGTGCCAGCAGCGTAGGCACAGAGCCCTACGAGCAGTACTTC. This translates into CASSVGTEPYEQYF. The entire variable domain, with the rest obtained from reference TRBV9 and TRBJ2-7, is as follows: DSGVTQTPKHLITATGQRVTLRCSPRSGDLSVYWYQQSLDQGLQFLIQYYNGEERAKGNILERFSAQQFPDLHSELNLSSLELGDSALYFCASSVGTEPYEQYFGPGTRLTVT.

CDR3 in DNA: TGTGCCAGCAGCAAAGGGACAGTACTGGCGCCCCAGCATTTT. Encoded protein: CASSKGTVLAPQHF. This chain uses TRBV6-2 or TRBV6-3 with TRBJ1-5, with 7 nucleotides matching TRBD1. The CDR3 has 14 amino acids. The germline V gene encodes CDR1 MNHEY and CDR2 SVGEGT. After removal of 6 bases from V and 9 bases from J, the junction contained 11 bases not matched to a gene.

This clone was detected a few times. The chain links TRBV19 to TRBJ1-2; 7 nucleotides match TRBD1. Germline CDR1 is LNHDA and CDR2 is SQIVND (reference sequence). V was pared by 4 bases and J by 7 bases, with 6 bases of the junction left unmatched. The CDR3 loop spans 13 amino acids. In nucleotides, the CDR3 is TGTGCCAGTAGTAGACGGACAGGTGGTGGCTACACCTTC. Its protein is CASSRRTGGGYTF.

The V call is TRBV12-5, the J call TRBJ2-3; 7 bases agree with TRBD2. Looked up from germline, CDR1 is LGHNT and CDR2 is FRNRAP. The J segment lost 2 bases and the V segment lost 1 base, leaving 3 bases of the junction unmatched. This CDR3 is 15 amino acids long. CDR3 loop: CASGLGLAVTDTQYF. Written as DNA, the CDR3 is TGTGCTAGTGGTTTGGGACTAGCCGTCACAGATACGCAGTATTTT.

The V gene is TRBV6-6, the J gene TRBJ1-5; D gene unclear. Germline CDR1 MNHNY, CDR2 SVGAGI (reference sequence). The CDR3 length is 14 residues. Trimming shortened V by 0 bases and J by 7 bases, and 10 bases separated the two germline ends. CDR3 residues: CASSYSAAIQPQHF. CDR3 in DNA: TGTGCCAGCAGTTACTCGGCCGCAATACAGCCCCAGCATTTT.

This chain connects TRBV7-2 to TRBJ2-2; 7 positions agree with TRBD2. Germline CDR1 SGHTA, CDR2 FQGNSA. Germline trimming cut 8 bases from V and 7 bases from J; bases unmatched to any gene: 10. The CDR3 runs to 14 residues. CDR3 region: CASRPTSVVGELFF. Written as DNA, the CDR3 is TGTGCCAGCCGACCCACTAGCGTGGTCGGGGAGCTGTTTTTT.

The chain employs TRBV5-1 and TRBJ2-7, with 9 positions matching TRBD2. The CDR3 covers 14 residues. Unmatched junction bases numbered 2, after V lost 0 bases and J lost 4 bases. Germline V lookup: CDR1 SGHRS, CDR2 YFSETQ. CDR3 amino acids: CASSLASGEYEQYF. For the CDR3, the DNA is TGCGCCAGCAGCTTGGCTAGCGGGGAGTACGAGCAGTACTTC.

A single count supports this clone. V gene TRBV6-5 combines with J gene TRBJ1-5; a weak D match, TRBD1 (5 bases). Germline V lookup: CDR1 MNHEY, CDR2 SVGAGI. The CDR3 covers 13 residues. Between the trimmed V and J ends, which lost 6 bases and 6 bases, there was a span of 12 bases. The CDR3 reads CASRTDYGQPQHF. The CDR3 bases are TGTGCCAGCAGGACAGATTACGGTCAGCCCCAGCATTTT.

The V call is TRBV11-2, the J call TRBJ2-3, with 9 nucleotides matching TRBD2. In germline, CDR1 is SGHAT, CDR2 FQNNGV. After removal of 1 base from V and 5 bases from J, the junction contained 7 bases not matched to a gene. The length of the CDR3 is 16 residues. CDR3 nucleotide sequence: TGTGCCAGCAGCTTAGTTGCTGCGGGGGGGGGAGATACGCAGTATTTT. Amino acid sequence: CASSLVAAGGGDTQYF.

The chain has TRBV9 and TRBJ2-3, with 9 bases lining up with TRBD1. The V gene's germline CDR1 is SGDLS and CDR2 YYNGEE. This CDR3 contains 16 residues. Unmatched junction bases numbered 12, after V lost 7 bases and J lost 3 bases. CDR3 sequence: CASSRTLGTGTDTQYF. The CDR3 region has the DNA TGTGCCAGCTCGCGGACGCTCGGGACAGGGACAGATACGCAGTATTTT.

The gene calls are TRBV24-1 and TRBJ2-2, with D tentatively TRBD2 (5 bases). The CDR3 covers 18 residues. The ends were cut back, 5 bases at V and 5 bases at J, with 23 bases in the middle. In germline, CDR1 is KGHDR, CDR2 SFDVKD. CDR3 nucleotide sequence: TGTGCCACCAGTGTTCCCCGCGGCCCGGGGAGTAGAACCGGGGAGCTGTTTTTT. Translated: CATSVPRGPGSRTGELFF.

The CDR3 DNA reads TGTGCCATCCGGGAAGTGGACGGCATGAACACTGAAGCTTTCTTT. Its translation: CAIREVDGMNTEAFF. The chain links TRBV10-3 to TRBJ1-1; D gene uncertain. The CDR3 is 15 residues long. V dropped 8 bases and J dropped 0 bases, with 16 bases sitting between them. CDR1 and CDR2 from the germline V gene are ENHRY and SYGVKD.

The chain employs TRBV7-2 and TRBJ2-1, with TRBD2 identical over 9 bases. There are 15 residues in the CDR3. V was pared by 2 bases and J by 7 bases, with 6 bases of the junction left unmatched. CDR1 SGHTA and CDR2 FQGNSA come from the germline V gene. The CDR3: CASSLQVAGDNEQFF. In nucleotides, the CDR3 is TGTGCCAGCAGCTTACAAGTAGCGGGGGATAATGAGCAGTTCTTC.

This chain joins TRBV11-2 and TRBJ2-7; no reliable D call. Trimming removed 1 base at V and 3 bases at J, with 7 bases between. This CDR3 region has 13 residues. Germline V gene data show CDR1 as SGHAT and CDR2 as FQNNGV. CDR3 nucleotides: TGTGCCAGCAGCTTAGTTCCCCTCTACGAGCAGTACTTC. It specifies CASSLVPLYEQYF.

Details on this clone: One junction end does not reproduce the germline sequence, and a read error may be involved. The chain is built from TRBV5-4 and TRBJ2-3; possible D gene TRBD1, 5 bases. Germline values: CDR1 SGHNT, CDR2 YYREEE (reference sequence). This CDR3 spans 11 amino acids. CDR3 DNA: TGTGCCAGCAGCTTGACAGGAGAGCAAGATTTT. This gives the protein CASSLTGEQDF.

The chain links TRBV30 to TRBJ1-6; D may be TRBD1 (6 bases). The CDR3 totals 15 residues. V shed 3 bases and J shed 9 bases, with 18 bases lying between them. CDR1 is GTSNPN, CDR2 SVGIG, per germline (reference sequence). For the CDR3, the DNA is TGTGCCTGGAGCGGAACCGCCAGGGGTCGTTCACCCCTCCACTTT. This sequence encodes CAWSGTARGRSPLHF.

The genes are TRBV7-2 and TRBJ2-1; TRBD2 aligns across 9 bases. V gave up 7 bases and J gave up 7 bases; unmatched junction bases: 11. CDR3 length: 15 residues. Germline-derived CDR1 and CDR2 are SGHTA and FQGNSA. Here the CDR3 reads CASTLSGGFSNEQFF. The CDR3 DNA is TGTGCCAGCACCCTCAGCGGGGGGTTTTCTAATGAGCAGTTCTTC.

The chain carries TRBV28 and TRBJ1-2, with D perhaps TRBD1 (5 bases). CDR1 and CDR2 from the germline V gene are MDHEN and SYDVKM. The germline V and J ends were trimmed by 4 bases and 4 bases, with 13 bases remaining between them. The CDR3 runs to 14 residues. For the CDR3, the DNA is TGTGCCAGCAGTTCAGGAGGGGCTGGCTATGGCTACACCTTC. It codes for CASSSGGAGYGYTF.

The J gene is TRBJ2-1, the V gene TRBV15; a possible D gene is TRBD1 (5 bases). This CDR3 comprises 17 residues. Germline CDR1 and CDR2: LNHNV and YYDKDF (reference sequence). The V and J ends lost 0 bases and 5 bases respectively, with 17 bases between them. DNA for the CDR3: TGTGCCACCAGCAGAGAGGGCCTTAAGGGGATCAACAATGAGCAGTTCTTC. Its protein product is CATSREGLKGINNEQFF. The full variable domain, in which reference TRBV15 and TRBJ2-1 provide the parts outside the CDR3, is DAMVIQNPRYQVTQFGKPVTLSCSQTLNHNVMYWYQQKSSQAPKLLFHYYDKDFNNEADTPDNFQSRRPNTSFCFLDIRSPGLGDTAMYLCATSREGLKGINNEQFFGPGTRLTVL.

The V call is TRBV2, the J call TRBJ2-7; D might be TRBD2 (5 bases). Germline loops: CDR1 SNHLY, CDR2 FYNNEI. V was pared by 7 bases and J by 0 bases, with 10 bases between. This CDR3 spans 13 amino acids. The CDR3 here is CASIERRSYEQYF. The CDR3 DNA follows: TGTGCCAGCATCGAGCGGCGCTCCTACGAGCAGTACTTC.

This clone has only a few counts. Other DNA sequences from this sample encode an identical CDR3 as well. The chain links TRBV5-4 to TRBJ2-7; D unclear. The CDR3 contains 12 residues. CDR1 and CDR2 (germline): SGHNT, YYREEE (reference sequence). Between the trimmed V and J ends, which lost 0 bases and 4 bases, there was a span of 5 bases. CDR3 nucleotides: TGTGCCAGCAGCTTGGACGGTTACGAGCAGTACTTC. This sequence encodes CASSLDGYEQYF.

The chain joins TRBV5-4 to TRBJ2-7; 7 nucleotides align to TRBD1. The CDR3 has 13 residues. Unmatched junction bases numbered 7, after V lost 4 bases and J lost 6 bases. The germline gives CDR1 SGHNT, CDR2 YYREEE (reference sequence). The CDR3: CASSAQGIGEQYF. The DNA for the CDR3 is TGTGCCAGCAGCGCACAGGGGATTGGCGAGCAGTACTTC.

The V call is TRBV5-1, the J call TRBJ2-5; 12 bases fit TRBD2. Trimming at V came to 0 bases and at J to 2 bases, leaving 5 bases not matched to a gene. CDR1 and CDR2 from the germline V gene are SGHRS and YFSETQ. The CDR3 runs to 17 residues. For the CDR3, the DNA is TGCGCCAGCAGCTTGGTGGCTAGCGGGGGGGTTCAAGAGACCCAGTACTTC. This translates into CASSLVASGGVQETQYF. Complete variable domain (other parts from reference TRBV5-1 and TRBJ2-5): KAGVTQTPRYLIKTRGQQVTLSCSPISGHRSVSWYQQTPGQGLQFLFEYFSETQRNKGNFPGRFSGRQFSNSRSEMNVSTLELGDSALYLCASSLVASGGVQETQYFGPGTRLLVL.

The J gene is TRBJ1-1, the V gene TRBV4-3; no definite D call. Germline CDR1 is LGHNA and CDR2 is YSLEER. The CDR3 length is 15 residues. V gave up 0 bases and J gave up 1 base, with 9 bases separating them. CDR3 DNA: TGCGCCAGCAGCCAAGAAAACAGCTGGAACACTGAAGCTTTCTTT. It yields the protein CASSQENSWNTEAFF.

On this clone: Mismatch with germline at one junction end may stem from a read error. This chain uses TRBV7-8 with TRBJ2-7; maybe TRBD2 (5 bases). This CDR3 comprises 14 residues. CDR1 is SGHVS and CDR2 is FQNEAQ in the germline V gene. DNA for the CDR3: TGTGCCAGCAGCTTAGGGTCTAGCTCCCACGAGCAGTACTTC. Its translation is CASSLGSSSHEQYF.

The chain recombines TRBV3-1 (or the pseudogene TRBV3-2) with TRBJ1-5; the D is unclear. This CDR3 has 14 amino acids. Germline-derived CDR1 and CDR2 are LGHDT and YNNKEL (reference sequence). The V end was cut by 1 base, the J end by 2 bases, with 6 bases between. CDR3 in amino acids: CASSQGGGNQPQHF. CDR3 sequence (DNA): TGTGCCAGCAGCCAAGGAGGAGGCAATCAGCCCCAGCATTTT.